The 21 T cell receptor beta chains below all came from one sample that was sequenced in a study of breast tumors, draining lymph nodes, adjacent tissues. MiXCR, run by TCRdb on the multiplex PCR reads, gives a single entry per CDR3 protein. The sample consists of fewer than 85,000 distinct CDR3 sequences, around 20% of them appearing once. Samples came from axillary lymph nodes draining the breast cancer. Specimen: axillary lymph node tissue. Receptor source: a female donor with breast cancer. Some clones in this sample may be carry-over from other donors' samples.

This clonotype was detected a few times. The CDR3, as DNA: TGCGCCAGCAGCCAAGTCCTTAGCGGTCTGAACACCGGGGAGCTGTTTTTT. This codes for CASSQVLSGLNTGELFF. The chain joins TRBV4-1 to TRBJ2-2; TRBD2 is a possible D gene (6 bases). Germline V gene lookup returns CDR1 MGHRA and CDR2 YSYEKL. The CDR3 contains 17 residues. Trimming removed 1 base from V and 1 base from J, with 13 bases in between.

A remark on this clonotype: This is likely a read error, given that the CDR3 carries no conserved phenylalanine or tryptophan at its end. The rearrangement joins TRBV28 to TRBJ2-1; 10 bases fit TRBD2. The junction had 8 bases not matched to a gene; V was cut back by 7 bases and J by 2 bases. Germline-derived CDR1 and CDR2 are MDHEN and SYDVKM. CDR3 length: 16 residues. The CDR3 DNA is TGTGCCAGCAATCCGTCTAGCGGGGGTCCCTACAATGAGCAGTTCTCC. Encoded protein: CASNPSSGGPYNEQFS.

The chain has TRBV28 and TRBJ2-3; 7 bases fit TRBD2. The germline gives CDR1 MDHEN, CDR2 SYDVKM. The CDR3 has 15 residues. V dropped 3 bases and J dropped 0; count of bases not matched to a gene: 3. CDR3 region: CASSFGSGSTDTQYF. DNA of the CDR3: TGTGCCAGCAGTTTTGGTAGCGGGAGCACAGATACGCAGTATTTT.

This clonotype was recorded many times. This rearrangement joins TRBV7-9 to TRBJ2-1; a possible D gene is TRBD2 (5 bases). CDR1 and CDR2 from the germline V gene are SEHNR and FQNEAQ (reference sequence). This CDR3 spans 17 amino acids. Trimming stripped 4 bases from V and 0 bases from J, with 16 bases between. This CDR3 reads CASSSGMRASSYNEQFF. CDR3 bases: TGTGCCAGCAGCTCCGGAATGCGGGCAAGCTCCTACAATGAGCAGTTCTTC.

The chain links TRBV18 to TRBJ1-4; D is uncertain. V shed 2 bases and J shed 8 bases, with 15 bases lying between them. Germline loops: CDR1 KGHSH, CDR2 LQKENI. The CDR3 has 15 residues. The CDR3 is CASSPSQAKGEKLFF. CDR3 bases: TGTGCCAGCTCACCAAGTCAAGCTAAAGGGGAAAAACTGTTTTTT.

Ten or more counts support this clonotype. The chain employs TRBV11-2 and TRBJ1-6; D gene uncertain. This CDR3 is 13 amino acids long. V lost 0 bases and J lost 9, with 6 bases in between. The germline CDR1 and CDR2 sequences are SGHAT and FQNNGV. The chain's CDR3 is CASSLEPASPLHF. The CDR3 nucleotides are TGTGCCAGCAGCTTAGAGCCAGCTTCACCCCTCCACTTT.

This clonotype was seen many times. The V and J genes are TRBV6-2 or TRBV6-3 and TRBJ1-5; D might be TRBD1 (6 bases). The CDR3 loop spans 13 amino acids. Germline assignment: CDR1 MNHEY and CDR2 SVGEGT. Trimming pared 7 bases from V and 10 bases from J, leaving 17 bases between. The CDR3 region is CASTDGTSQPQHF. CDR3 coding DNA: TGTGCCAGCACCGACGGGACATCTCAACCCCAGCATTTT.

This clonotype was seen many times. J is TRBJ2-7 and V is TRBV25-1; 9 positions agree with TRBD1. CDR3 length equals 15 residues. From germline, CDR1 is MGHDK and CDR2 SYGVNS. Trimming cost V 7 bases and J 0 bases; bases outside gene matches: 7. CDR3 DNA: TGTGCCAGCACCCCGGGACAGGGCGCCTCCTACGAGCAGTACTTC. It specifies CASTPGQGASYEQYF.

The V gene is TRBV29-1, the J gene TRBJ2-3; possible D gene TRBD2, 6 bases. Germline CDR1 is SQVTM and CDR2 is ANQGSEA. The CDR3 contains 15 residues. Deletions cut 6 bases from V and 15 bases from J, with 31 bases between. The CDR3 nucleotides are TGCAGCGTGAAGGGTGCAGCGGGTCACACAGATACGCTTTATTTT. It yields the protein CSVKGAAGHTDTLYF.

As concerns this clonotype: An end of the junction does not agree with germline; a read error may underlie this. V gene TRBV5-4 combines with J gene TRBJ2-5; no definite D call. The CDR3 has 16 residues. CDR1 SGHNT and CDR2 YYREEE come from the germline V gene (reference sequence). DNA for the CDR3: TGTGCCGGCAGCTTCCACCCTGGGGTACGGGTGGAGACCCAGTACTTC. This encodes CAGSFHPGVRVETQYF. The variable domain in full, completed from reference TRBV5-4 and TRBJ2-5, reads ETGVTQSPTHLIKTRGQQVTLRCSSQSGHNTVSWYQQALGQGPQFIFQYYREEENGRGNFPPRFSGLQFPNYSSELNVNALELDDSALYLCAGSFHPGVRVETQYFGPGTRLLVL.

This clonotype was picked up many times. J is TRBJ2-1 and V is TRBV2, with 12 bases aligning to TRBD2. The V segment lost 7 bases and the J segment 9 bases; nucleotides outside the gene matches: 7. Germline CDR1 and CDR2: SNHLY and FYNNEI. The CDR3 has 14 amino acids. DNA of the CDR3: TGTGCCAGCACCCAGACTAGCGGGAGTGGTGAGCAGTTCTTC. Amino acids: CASTQTSGSGEQFF.

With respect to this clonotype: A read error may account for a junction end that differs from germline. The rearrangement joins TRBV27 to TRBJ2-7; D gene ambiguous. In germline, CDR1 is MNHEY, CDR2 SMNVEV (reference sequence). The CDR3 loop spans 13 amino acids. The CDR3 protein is CASSFSSSCEQYF. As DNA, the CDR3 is TGTGCCAGCAGTTTTTCTAGTTCCTGCGAGCAGTACTTC.

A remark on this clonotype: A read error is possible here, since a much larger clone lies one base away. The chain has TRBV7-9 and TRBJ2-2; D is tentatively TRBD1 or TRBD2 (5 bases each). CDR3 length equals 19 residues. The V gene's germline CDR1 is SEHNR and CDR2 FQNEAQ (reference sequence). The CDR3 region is CASSLRVASFFEDTGELSF. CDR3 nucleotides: TGTGCCAGCAGCCTACGGGTGGCTAGCTTTTTTGAGGACACCGGGGAGCTGTCTTTT.

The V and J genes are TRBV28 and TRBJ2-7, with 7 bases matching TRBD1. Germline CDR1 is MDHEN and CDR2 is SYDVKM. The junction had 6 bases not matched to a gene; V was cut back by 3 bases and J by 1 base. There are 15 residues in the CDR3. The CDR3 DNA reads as TGTGCCAGCAGTTTTTTGTACAGGGGTTCCTACGAGCAGTACTTC. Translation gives CASSFLYRGSYEQYF.

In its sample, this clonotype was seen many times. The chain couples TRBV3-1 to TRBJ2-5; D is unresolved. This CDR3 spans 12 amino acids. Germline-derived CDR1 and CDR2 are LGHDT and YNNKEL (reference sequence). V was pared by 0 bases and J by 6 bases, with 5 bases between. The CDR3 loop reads CASSQDTKTQYF. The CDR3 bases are TGTGCCAGCAGCCAAGATACAAAGACCCAGTACTTC.

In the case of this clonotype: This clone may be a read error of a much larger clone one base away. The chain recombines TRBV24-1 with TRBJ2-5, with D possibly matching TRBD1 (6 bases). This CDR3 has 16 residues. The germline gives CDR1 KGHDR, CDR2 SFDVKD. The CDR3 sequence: CATSDLNRDFGETQHF. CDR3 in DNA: TGTGCCACCAGTGACCTCAACAGGGATTTCGGGGAGACCCAGCACTTC.

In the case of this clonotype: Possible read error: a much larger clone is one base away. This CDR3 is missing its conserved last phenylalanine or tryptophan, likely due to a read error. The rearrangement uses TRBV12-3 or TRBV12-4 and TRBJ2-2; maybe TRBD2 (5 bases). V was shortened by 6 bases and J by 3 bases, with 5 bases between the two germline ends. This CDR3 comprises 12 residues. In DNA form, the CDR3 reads TGTGCCAGCAGGGAGGACACCGGGGAGCTGTTTGTT. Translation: CASREDTGELFV.

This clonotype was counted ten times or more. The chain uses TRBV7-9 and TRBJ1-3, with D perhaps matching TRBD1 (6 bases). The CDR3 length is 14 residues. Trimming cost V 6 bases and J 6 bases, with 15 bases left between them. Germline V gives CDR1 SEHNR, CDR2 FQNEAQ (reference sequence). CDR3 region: CASRGTGLENTIYF. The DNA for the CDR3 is TGTGCCAGCAGGGGTACAGGGTTGGAAAACACCATATATTTT.

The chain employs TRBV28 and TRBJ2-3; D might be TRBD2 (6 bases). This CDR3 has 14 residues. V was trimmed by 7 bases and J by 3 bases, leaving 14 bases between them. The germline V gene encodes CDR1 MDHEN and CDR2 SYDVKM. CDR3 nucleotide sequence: TGTGCCAGCATGGGTCGGGGGTCGACAGATACGCAGTATTTT. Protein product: CASMGRGSTDTQYF.

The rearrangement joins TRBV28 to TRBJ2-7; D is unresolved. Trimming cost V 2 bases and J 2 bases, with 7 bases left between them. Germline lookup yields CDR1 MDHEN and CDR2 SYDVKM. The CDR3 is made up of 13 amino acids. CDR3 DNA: TGTGCCAGCAGTTTAGGGCGGACCTACGAGCAGTACTTC. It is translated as CASSLGRTYEQYF.

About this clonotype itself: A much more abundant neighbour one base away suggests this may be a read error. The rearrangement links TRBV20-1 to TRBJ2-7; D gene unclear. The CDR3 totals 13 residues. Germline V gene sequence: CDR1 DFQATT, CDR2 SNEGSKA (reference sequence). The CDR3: CSARPGISYERYF. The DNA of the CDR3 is TGCAGTGCTAGACCTGGGATCTCCTACGAGCGGTACTTC.